The rows below give T cell receptor beta chains drawn from one sample of a study of cytomegalovirus exposure and HLA in healthy donors. Here immunoSEQ multiplex PCR was the method, and the copy in TCRdb shows in-frame clones only, minus some. This sample has about 220,000 clones, with around nine tenths found just once. The sequencing input was PBMCs. Every receptor here comes from a man in his late teens or twenties in good health and CMV-seronegative. CDR3s include the opening cysteine and the closing phenylalanine or tryptophan. The order of the fields is D gene, clone size, V gene, J gene, CDR3 protein, CDR3 DNA. The D gene is left open where the match is weak. Rows may omit the clone size; those that give it use once, few, many or a size class.

D: NA; size: NA; V: TRBV4-3; J: TRBJ1-1; CDR3: CASSQQIMNTEAFF; DNA: TGCGCCAGCAGCCAACAGATCATGAACACTGAAGCTTTCTTT
D: NA; size: NA; V: TRBV7-9; J: TRBJ2-3; CDR3: CASSLSTNGDTQYF; DNA: TGTGCCAGCAGCTTAAGTACTAACGGAGATACGCAGTATTTT
D: NA; size: NA; V: TRBV20-1; J: TRBJ1-4; CDR3: CSAPWGVRLFF; DNA: TGCAGTGCTCCGTGGGGGGTCAGGCTGTTTTTT
D: NA; size: NA; V: TRBV28; J: TRBJ1-2; CDR3: CASSLQGNGYTF; DNA: TGTGCCAGCAGTTTACAGGGAAATGGCTACACCTTC
D: TRBD2; size: NA; V: TRBV29-1; J: TRBJ2-1; CDR3: CSVDLAGGGEQFF; DNA: TGCAGCGTTGACCTAGCGGGAGGAGGGGAGCAGTTCTTC
D: TRBD1; size: NA; V: TRBV18; J: TRBJ2-2; CDR3: CASSTGTGGFWELFF; DNA: TGTGCCAGCTCAACGGGGACAGGGGGCTTCTGGGAGCTGTTTTTT
D: TRBD1; size: NA; V: TRBV10-3; J: TRBJ1-3; CDR3: CAISEDRVGNTIYF; DNA: TGTGCCATCAGTGAGGACAGGGTTGGAAACACCATATATTTT
D: NA; size: NA; V: TRBV29-1; J: TRBJ2-3; CDR3: CSAYIEGLTDTQYF; DNA: TGCAGCGCTTATATCGAGGGCCTCACAGATACGCAGTATTTT
D: NA; size: NA; V: TRBV28; J: TRBJ1-2; CDR3: CASSEYYYGYTF; DNA: TGTGCCAGCAGCGAGTATTACTATGGCTACACCTTC
D: NA; size: NA; V: TRBV7-9; J: TRBJ1-1; CDR3: CASSSDKLNTEAFF; DNA: TGTGCCAGCAGCTCCGACAAATTGAACACTGAAGCTTTCTTT
D: NA; size: NA; V: TRBV5-1; J: TRBJ2-3; CDR3: CASSRSLDRKGTDTQYF; DNA: TGCGCCAGCAGCCGTAGCCTAGACAGAAAGGGGACAGATACGCAGTATTTT
D: TRBD1; size: NA; V: TRBV19; J: TRBJ1-2; CDR3: CASRDRTRLYGYTF; DNA: TGTGCCAGTAGGGACAGGACGAGACTTTATGGCTACACCTTC
D: TRBD1; size: NA; V: TRBV4-1; J: TRBJ2-7; CDR3: CASSQDHRGLYEQYF; DNA: TGCGCCAGCAGCCAAGATCACAGGGGCCTCTACGAGCAGTACTTC
D: NA; size: NA; V: TRBV7-2; J: TRBJ2-1; CDR3: CASSAYDEQFF; DNA: TGTGCCAGCAGCGCCTACGATGAGCAGTTCTTC
D: TRBD1; size: NA; V: TRBV30; J: TRBJ1-1; CDR3: CAWDRGRRTEAFF; DNA: TGTGCCTGGGACAGGGGGCGTCGCACTGAAGCTTTCTTT
D: TRBD1; size: once; V: TRBV29-1; J: TRBJ1-4; CDR3: CSVAKTGGTTNEKLFF; DNA: TGCAGCGTTGCGAAGACAGGGGGCACAACTAATGAAAAACTGTTTTTT
D: NA; size: NA; V: TRBV6-5; J: TRBJ1-6; CDR3: CASSYRQASSPLHF; DNA: TGTGCCAGCAGTTACCGACAGGCGTCTTCACCCCTCCACTTT
D: NA; size: once; V: TRBV5-6; J: TRBJ2-7; CDR3: CASSFPGGEQYF; DNA: TGTGCCAGCAGCTTCCCCGGGGGCGAGCAGTACTTC
D: NA; size: NA; V: TRBV15; J: TRBJ1-2; CDR3: CATSPHSSPRGLSGYTF; DNA: TGTGCCACCAGCCCCCACTCTTCCCCCAGGGGCCTTAGTGGCTACACCTTC
D: NA; size: NA; V: TRBV4-3; J: TRBJ2-7; CDR3: CASSQEPHSYEQYF; DNA: TGCGCCAGCAGCCAAGAACCACACTCCTACGAGCAGTACTTC
D: TRBD2; size: many; V: TRBV5-4; J: TRBJ2-7; CDR3: CASSPGTSGPRKEQYF; DNA: TGTGCCAGCAGCCCAGGAACTAGCGGGCCTCGGAAAGAGCAGTACTTC
D: NA; size: NA; V: TRBV7-6; J: TRBJ2-1; CDR3: CASSLVGTSSYNEQFF; DNA: TGTGCCAGCAGCTTAGTCGGGACATCCTCCTACAATGAGCAGTTCTTC
D: NA; size: NA; V: TRBV30; J: TRBJ1-5; CDR3: CAWSKLRGEQPQHF; DNA: TGTGCCTGGAGTAAACTCAGGGGTGAGCAGCCCCAGCATTTT
D: TRBD2; size: NA; V: TRBV27; J: TRBJ2-7; CDR3: CASSKFQREDEQYF; DNA: TGTGCCAGCAGTAAGTTCCAACGGGAGGACGAGCAGTACTTC
D: NA; size: NA; V: TRBV7-2; J: TRBJ2-2; CDR3: CASSPRGFTGELFF; DNA: TGTGCCAGCAGCCCACGAGGGTTCACCGGGGAGCTGTTTTTT
D: TRBD1; size: NA; V: TRBV25-1; J: TRBJ2-7; CDR3: CASSGPGTGVKQYF; DNA: TGTGCCAGCAGTGGCCCCGGGACAGGGGTAAAGCAGTACTTC
D: TRBD1; size: NA; V: TRBV28; J: TRBJ1-2; CDR3: CASRTGGYGYTF; DNA: TGTGCCAGCCGGACAGGGGGCTATGGCTACACCTTC
D: NA; size: NA; V: TRBV29-1; J: TRBJ2-2; CDR3: CSVGRQTGELFF; DNA: TGCAGCGTTGGGAGGCAGACCGGGGAGCTGTTTTTT
D: NA; size: NA; V: TRBV4-1; J: TRBJ1-4; CDR3: CATQGHGEKLFF; DNA: TGCGCCACGCAGGGTCATGGTGAAAAACTGTTTTTT
D: TRBD2; size: NA; V: TRBV15; J: TRBJ2-1; CDR3: CATSRGQTSGGTNNEQFF; DNA: TGTGCCACCAGCAGAGGCCAAACTAGCGGGGGGACCAACAATGAGCAGTTCTTC
D: TRBD2; size: NA; V: TRBV10-3; J: TRBJ2-1; CDR3: CAISSGTRPNEQFF; DNA: TGTGCCATCAGTTCCGGGACTAGGCCCAATGAGCAGTTCTTC
D: NA; size: NA; V: TRBV27; J: TRBJ1-3; CDR3: CASSLFGGDRSSGNTIYF; DNA: TGTGCCAGCAGTTTATTTGGGGGGGATAGAAGCTCTGGAAACACCATATATTTT
D: TRBD2; size: NA; V: TRBV29-1; J: TRBJ2-1; CDR3: CSALRTSSSSYNEQFF; DNA: TGCAGCGCCCTAAGGACTAGCTCAAGCTCCTACAATGAGCAGTTCTTC
D: NA; size: NA; V: TRBV7-2; J: TRBJ2-2; CDR3: CASSLEPAGGELFF; DNA: TGTGCCAGCAGCTTAGAGCCGGCGGGCGGGGAGCTGTTTTTT
D: NA; size: once; V: TRBV11-2; J: TRBJ1-2; CDR3: CASSLDSYYGYTF; DNA: TGTGCCAGCAGCTTGGACAGTTACTATGGCTACACCTTC
D: NA; size: NA; V: TRBV11-2; J: TRBJ2-1; CDR3: CASSLDLDIAVNEQFF; DNA: TGTGCCAGCAGCTTAGATCTAGACATAGCGGTCAATGAGCAGTTCTTC
D: NA; size: few; V: TRBV10-3; J: TRBJ1-5; CDR3: CAISVGAGGNQPQHF; DNA: TGTGCCATCAGTGTAGGGGCAGGCGGCAATCAGCCCCAGCATTTT
D: TRBD1; size: NA; V: TRBV11-2; J: TRBJ2-7; CDR3: CASSLEKGAVFEQYF; DNA: TGTGCCAGCAGCTTAGAAAAGGGGGCAGTTTTCGAGCAGTACTTC
D: NA; size: NA; V: TRBV9; J: TRBJ1-2; CDR3: CASSAFDGYTF; DNA: TGTGCCAGCAGCGCATTTGATGGCTACACCTTC
D: TRBD1; size: NA; V: TRBV4-1; J: TRBJ1-1; CDR3: CASSPAFYPGQAPPGAFF; DNA: TGCGCCAGCAGCCCAGCGTTTTATCCGGGACAGGCCCCTCCAGGAGCTTTCTTT
D: TRBD2; size: NA; V: TRBV6-4; J: TRBJ2-1; CDR3: CASRRTSGVDEQFF; DNA: TGTGCCAGCCGTCGGACTAGCGGGGTCGATGAGCAGTTCTTC
D: TRBD1; size: NA; V: TRBV7-2; J: TRBJ2-7; CDR3: CASSLGDSIVYEQYF; DNA: TGTGCCAGCAGCTTAGGGGACAGCATAGTCTACGAGCAGTACTTC
D: NA; size: NA; V: TRBV28; J: TRBJ2-7; CDR3: CASSRTYEQYF; DNA: TGTGCCAGCAGTCGTACCTACGAGCAGTACTTC
D: TRBD1; size: NA; V: TRBV28; J: TRBJ2-7; CDR3: CASRRQGSYEQYF; DNA: TGTGCCAGCAGGAGACAGGGCTCCTACGAGCAGTACTTC
D: NA; size: NA; V: TRBV4-3; J: TRBJ1-1; CDR3: CASSQAVGKNTEAFF; DNA: TGCGCCAGCAGCCAAGCGGTGGGCAAGAACACTGAAGCTTTCTTT
D: TRBD2; size: NA; V: TRBV7-3; J: TRBJ2-1; CDR3: CASSLLAGALNEQFF; DNA: TGTGCCAGCAGCCTACTAGCGGGAGCACTGAATGAGCAGTTCTTC
D: NA; size: NA; V: TRBV18; J: TRBJ2-1; CDR3: CASSPLGLLNNEQFF; DNA: TGTGCCAGCTCACCCCTGGGACTTCTTAACAATGAGCAGTTCTTC
D: TRBD1; size: NA; V: TRBV2; J: TRBJ1-1; CDR3: CASSGDRGREDEAFF; DNA: TGTGCCAGCAGTGGGGACAGGGGGCGGGAGGATGAAGCTTTCTTT
D: NA; size: NA; V: TRBV12-2; J: TRBJ1-5; CDR3: CASRPHSNQPQHF; DNA: TGTGCAAGTCGCCCCCATAGCAATCAGCCCCAGCATTTT
D: TRBD1; size: once; V: TRBV15; J: TRBJ1-4; CDR3: CATSRDPRSLTGSEKLFF; DNA: TGTGCCACCAGCAGAGACCCCCGTTCACTGACAGGGAGCGAAAAACTGTTTTTT
D: NA; size: NA; V: TRBV4-3; J: TRBJ1-1; CDR3: CASSHGQHTEAFF; DNA: TGCGCCAGCAGCCATGGACAACACACTGAAGCTTTCTTT
D: NA; size: once; V: TRBV20-1; J: TRBJ1-1; CDR3: CSARDRGEAFF; DNA: TGCAGTGCTAGAGACAGGGGTGAAGCTTTCTTT
D: TRBD2; size: NA; V: TRBV28; J: TRBJ2-7; CDR3: CASSLHPGLVGSYEQYF; DNA: TGTGCCAGCAGTCTACACCCCGGACTAGTCGGCTCCTACGAGCAGTACTTC
D: NA; size: NA; V: TRBV7-2; J: TRBJ1-6; CDR3: CASSLTTGGSPLHF; DNA: TGTGCCAGCAGCTTGACGACGGGGGGTTCACCCCTCCACTTT
D: NA; size: once; V: TRBV6-5; J: TRBJ2-3; CDR3: CASSYREGADTQYF; DNA: TGTGCCAGCAGTTACCGGGAAGGCGCAGATACGCAGTATTTT